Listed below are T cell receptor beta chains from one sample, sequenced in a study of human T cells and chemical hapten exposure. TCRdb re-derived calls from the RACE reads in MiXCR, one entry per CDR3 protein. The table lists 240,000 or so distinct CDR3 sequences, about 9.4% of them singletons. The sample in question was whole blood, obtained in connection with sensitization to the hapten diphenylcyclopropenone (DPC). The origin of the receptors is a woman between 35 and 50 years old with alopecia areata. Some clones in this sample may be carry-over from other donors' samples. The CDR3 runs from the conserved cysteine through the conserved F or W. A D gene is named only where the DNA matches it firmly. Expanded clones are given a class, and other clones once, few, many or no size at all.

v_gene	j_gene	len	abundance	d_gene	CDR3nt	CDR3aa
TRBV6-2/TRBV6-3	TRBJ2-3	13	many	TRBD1	TGTGCCAGCAGTGGGACAGGGGCGGATACGCAGTATTTT	CASSGTGADTQYF
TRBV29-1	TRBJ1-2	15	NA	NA	TGCAGCGTTGAAGGGACGCCTGACGAAAACTATGGCTACACCTTC	CSVEGTPDENYGYTF
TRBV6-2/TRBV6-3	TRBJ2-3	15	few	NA	TGTGCCAGCACCAGGGAGGGACAAGGAACAGATACGCAGTATTTT	CASTREGQGTDTQYF
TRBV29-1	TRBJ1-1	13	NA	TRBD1	TGCAGCGCCGACCTGACAGGGAGCACTGAAGCTTTCTTT	CSADLTGSTEAFF
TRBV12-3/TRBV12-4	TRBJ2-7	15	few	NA	TGTGCCAGCAGTCTCGCGGGCCTTAGTGGGTACGAGCAGTACTTC	CASSLAGLSGYEQYF
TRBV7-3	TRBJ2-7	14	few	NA	TGTGCCAGCAGCCCAGGATCGAGCTCCTACGAGCAGTACTTC	CASSPGSSSYEQYF
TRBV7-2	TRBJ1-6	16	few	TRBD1	TGTGCCAGCAGCCAGACCGGGACAGGTCATAATTCACCCCTCCACTTT	CASSQTGTGHNSPLHF
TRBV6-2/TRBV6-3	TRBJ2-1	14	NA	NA	TGTGCCAGCAGTTACGTCCCGGGAGCTGGCGAGCAGTTCTTC	CASSYVPGAGEQFF
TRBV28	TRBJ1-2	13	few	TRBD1	TGTGCCAGCAGCTCCGGGACAGAATATGGCTACACCTTC	CASSSGTEYGYTF
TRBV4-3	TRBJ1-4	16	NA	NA	TGCGCCAGCAGCCAAGGCCACAGACTCGGGGGTGAAAAACTGTTTTTT	CASSQGHRLGGEKLFF
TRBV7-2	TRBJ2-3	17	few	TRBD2	TGTGCCAGCAGCTTAGCGGGAACTAGCGGGAGGACGAATACGCAGTATTTT	CASSLAGTSGRTNTQYF
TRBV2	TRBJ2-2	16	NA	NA	TGTGCCAGCAGTGAATTTCCGAGCAGGAGTGGCGGGGAGCTGTTTTTT	CASSEFPSRSGGELFF
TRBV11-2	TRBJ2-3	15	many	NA	TGTGCCAGCGCCTGGAGGGGGACGGGCAAAGATACGCAGTATTTT	CASAWRGTGKDTQYF
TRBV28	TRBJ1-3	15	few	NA	TGTGCCAGCAGTTTCGGGGGTGGACCTGGAAACACCATATATTTT	CASSFGGGPGNTIYF
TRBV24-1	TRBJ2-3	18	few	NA	TGTGCCACCAGTGATGATCCGGGACACTACCCGTCCACAGATACGCAGTATTTT	CATSDDPGHYPSTDTQYF